This T cell receptor beta chain was found in a study of blood T cell repertoires in COVID-19. As for the study in general: Samples came from the United States, Italy and Spain, spanning acute and convalescent COVID-19.

Looked up from germline, CDR1 is SGHKS and CDR2 is YYEKEE (reference sequence). The CDR3 is made up of 15 amino acids. V lost 0 bases and J lost 2, with 11 bases in between. Clones were sequenced by immunoSEQ multiplex PCR, and TCRdb holds only the in-frame ones, with some missing. The sample shows over 200,000 clones, around 83% of them seen only once. This clone was detected only once. The source is an older man with acute or convalescent COVID-19. Material for sequencing was peripheral blood. This chain joins TRBV5-5 and TRBJ1-2; D gene unclear. CDR3 residues: CASSLGQDYNYGYTF. DNA of the CDR3: TGTGCCAGCAGCTTGGGGCAGGACTACAACTATGGCTACACCTTC.